These 27 T cell receptor beta chains were all obtained from the same sample, sequenced in a study of response to subunit inactivated influenza vaccine. TCRdb passed the RT-PCR reads through MiXCR, listing each CDR3 protein once. Of around 650,000 distinct CDR3 sequences listed, 15% to 18% are singletons. The sequencing here drew on PBMCs from blood, taken about 11 days after vaccination. All receptors derive from a man aged 50 to 59 who received an inactivated influenza vaccine.

This clonotype was observed a handful of times. The chain joins TRBV7-2 to TRBJ2-1; no definite D call. This CDR3 has 14 residues. Germline loops: CDR1 SGHTA, CDR2 FQGNSA. The germline V and J ends were trimmed by 3 bases and 9 bases, with 15 bases remaining between them. Written as DNA, the CDR3 is TGTGCCAGCAGCTTGAATAGGGTGCCCAGTGAGCAGTTCTTC. It specifies CASSLNRVPSEQFF.

This clonotype was seen at least ten times. V usage is TRBV9 and J usage is TRBJ2-1, with TRBD2 matching 15 bases. Trimming took 5 bases from V and 8 from J; bases not matched to a gene: 11. The V gene's germline CDR1 is SGDLS and CDR2 YYNGEE. The CDR3 has 17 residues. The CDR3 region is CASSSLPGTSGRYEQFF. CDR3 coding DNA: TGTGCCAGCAGTAGCCTCCCCGGGACTAGCGGGAGGTATGAGCAGTTCTTC.

The sample holds a few counts of this clonotype. Here the CDR3 reads CASSYRPGHSQETQYF. The CDR3 DNA follows: TGTGCCAGCAGTTACCGTCCGGGACACAGTCAAGAGACCCAGTACTTC. This chain uses TRBV6-5 with TRBJ2-5, with D maybe TRBD1 (6 bases). From germline, CDR1 is MNHEY and CDR2 SVGAGI. The CDR3 is 16 residues long. V dropped 2 bases and J dropped 2 bases, with 15 bases sitting between them.

V usage is TRBV4-2 and J usage is TRBJ2-1; D may be TRBD2 (6 bases). Germline loops: CDR1 LGHNA, CDR2 YNFKEQ. This CDR3 region has 15 residues. Trimming cost V 0 bases and J 3 bases, with 9 bases left between them. This chain's CDR3 is CASSQDFGGYNEQFF. The CDR3 bases are TGTGCCAGCAGCCAAGATTTCGGGGGCTACAATGAGCAGTTCTTC.

The chain carries TRBV6-1 and TRBJ2-2; D is perhaps TRBD1 or TRBD2 (7 bases each). Trimming pared 6 bases from V and 3 bases from J, leaving 17 bases between. Germline assignment: CDR1 MNHNS and CDR2 SASEGT. The length of the CDR3 is 16 residues. CDR3 loop: CASSLLTGRDTGELFF. The CDR3 nucleotides are TGTGCCAGCAGCCTCCTGACAGGGAGGGACACCGGGGAGCTGTTTTTT.

This clonotype was observed a few times. The chain uses TRBV5-1 and TRBJ1-5; D is perhaps TRBD1 (5 bases). The CDR3 covers 15 residues. Germline V lookup: CDR1 SGHRS, CDR2 YFSETQ. V dropped 0 bases and J dropped 6 bases, with 13 bases sitting between them. The CDR3 bases are TGCGCCAGCAGCTTGGGGGGCTCGTTGGGTCAGCCCCAGCATTTT. Translating it yields CASSLGGSLGQPQHF. Supplemented by reference TRBV5-1 and TRBJ1-5, the full variable domain reads KAGVTQTPRYLIKTRGQQVTLSCSPISGHRSVSWYQQTPGQGLQFLFEYFSETQRNKGNFPGRFSGRQFSNSRSEMNVSTLELGDSALYLCASSLGGSLGQPQHFGDGTRLSIL.

This rearrangement joins TRBV12-3 or TRBV12-4 to TRBJ2-7, with 10 nucleotides matching TRBD1. This CDR3 region has 15 residues. V lost 1 base, J lost 5 bases, and 5 bases stayed unmatched. In nucleotides, the CDR3 is TGTGCCAGCAGTTTAGAGGGACAGGGGACAGACGAGCAGTACTTC. The encoded protein is CASSLEGQGTDEQYF.

The rearrangement joins TRBV29-1 to TRBJ1-1; D gene ambiguous. With 4 bases removed from V and 1 base from J, the gap between germline ends came to 7 bases. This CDR3 spans 12 amino acids. Germline V gives CDR1 SQVTM, CDR2 ANQGSEA. The CDR3 coding sequence is TGCAGCGTTGTCCCGGGGAACACTGAAGCTTTCTTT. This encodes CSVVPGNTEAFF. Full variable domain (missing parts from reference TRBV29-1 and TRBJ1-1): SAVISQKPSRDICQRGTSLTIQCQVDSQVTMMFWYRQQPGQSLTLIATANQGSEATYESGFVIDKFPISRPNLTFSTLTVSNMSPEDSSIYLCSVVPGNTEAFFGQGTRLTVV.

This clonotype was found a few times. This sequence joins TRBV24-1 and TRBJ2-1, with TRBD2 as a possible D gene (6 bases). CDR3 length: 13 amino acids. Germline V gene data show CDR1 as KGHDR and CDR2 as SFDVKD. V lost 4 bases, J lost 7 bases, and 10 bases lay in between. CDR3 in DNA: TGTGCCACCAGTGACCGGGACTGGAATGAGCAGTTCTTC. Its translation is CATSDRDWNEQFF.

The rearrangement joins TRBV7-9 to TRBJ1-6; D may be TRBD1 (6 bases). From germline, CDR1 is SEHNR and CDR2 FQNEAQ (reference sequence). V gave up 7 bases and J gave up 9 bases, with 19 bases separating them. The CDR3 contains 15 residues. In DNA form, the CDR3 reads TGTGCCAGCACCCTGTGGGACGCCAGGGGTTCACCCCTCCACTTT. Its translation is CASTLWDARGSPLHF.

The genes are TRBV29-1 and TRBJ2-7; 7 positions match TRBD2. The CDR3 sequence is 13 residues long. The germline CDR1 and CDR2 sequences are SQVTM and ANQGSEA. The junction had 9 bases not matched to a gene; V was cut back by 5 bases and J by 5 bases. The CDR3 DNA follows: TGCAGCGTTCCCGGAACTAGCGTGCACGAGCAGTACTTC. Translation gives CSVPGTSVHEQYF.

This clonotype was found a few times. The V gene is TRBV5-1, the J gene TRBJ2-2; 12 bases agree with TRBD2. CDR1 is SGHRS and CDR2 is YFSETQ in the germline V gene. With 3 bases clipped from V and 0 bases from J, the junction kept 3 bases outside the gene matches. The CDR3 runs 17 residues. CDR3 in amino acids: CASSSPSGGANTGELFF. CDR3 DNA: TGCGCCAGCAGCTCCCCTAGCGGGGGGGCGAACACCGGGGAGCTGTTTTTT.

This clonotype has more than one count but fewer than ten. The chain joins TRBV29-1 to TRBJ1-1; weak D call: TRBD1 (5 bases). V was trimmed by 7 bases and J by 1 base, leaving 10 bases between them. The CDR3 contains 12 residues. Germline CDR1 reads SQVTM; CDR2 reads ANQGSEA. The CDR3 loop is CSEGLRNTEAFF. The CDR3 DNA is TGCAGCGAGGGGTTAAGGAACACTGAAGCTTTCTTT.

This clonotype was observed many times. The genes are TRBV12-3 or TRBV12-4 and TRBJ2-2; D is undetermined. This CDR3 region has 13 residues. V was trimmed by 3 bases and J by 6 bases, leaving 8 bases between them. The CDR3 protein is CASSFGAAGELFF. DNA of the CDR3: TGTGCCAGCAGTTTCGGCGCAGCCGGGGAGCTGTTTTTT.

The chain employs TRBV20-1 and TRBJ2-1; 8 positions match TRBD2. CDR3 length: 14 amino acids. Trimming at V came to 3 bases and at J to 9 bases, leaving 10 bases not matched to a gene. In germline, CDR1 is DFQATT, CDR2 SNEGSKA (reference sequence). DNA for the CDR3: TGCAGTGCTAGGGTCGGGGGGGCCGGGGGTGAGCAGTTCTTC. Residues: CSARVGGAGGEQFF.

The chain employs TRBV6-1 and TRBJ2-3; 7 positions match TRBD1. V trimming: 7 bases; J trimming: 7 bases; junction bases outside the gene matches: 8. CDR1 is MNHNS, CDR2 SASEGT, per germline. This CDR3 spans 13 amino acids. CDR3 loop: CASKIGTAHTQYF. The CDR3 nucleotides read TGTGCCAGCAAGATCGGGACAGCGCATACGCAGTATTTT.

The sample holds a few counts of this clonotype. This rearrangement joins TRBV28 to TRBJ2-7; 11 bases line up with TRBD2. The germline V gene has CDR1 MDHEN and CDR2 SYDVKM. V lost 3 bases and J lost 7; bases outside the gene matches: 8. CDR3 size: 15 residues. The CDR3 here is CASSFHSGGVREQYF. The CDR3 DNA follows: TGTGCCAGCAGTTTCCATAGCGGGGGGGTACGTGAGCAGTACTTC.

This clonotype was detected a few times. This chain connects TRBV7-2 to TRBJ2-1; D perhaps matches TRBD2 (5 bases). The CDR3 runs 14 residues. The V and J ends lost 2 bases and 9 bases respectively, with 14 bases between them. Germline-derived CDR1 and CDR2 are SGHTA and FQGNSA. The DNA of the CDR3 is TGTGCCAGCAGCTTACAAGTGGGAGACGGTGAGCAGTTCTTC. This sequence encodes CASSLQVGDGEQFF.

The chain is built from TRBV7-2 and TRBJ2-3; 8 bases are a match to TRBD1. The germline gives CDR1 SGHTA, CDR2 FQGNSA. CDR3 length: 15 amino acids. V lost 0 bases, J lost 4 bases, and 3 bases stayed unmatched. The CDR3 DNA sequence: TGTGCCAGCAGCTTAGCGCGACAGGGGCCAGATACGCAGTATTTT. It codes for CASSLARQGPDTQYF.

The chain couples TRBV14 to TRBJ2-5, with D maybe TRBD2 (5 bases). The CDR3 spans 15 residues. Between the trimmed V and J ends, which lost 2 bases and 2 bases, there was a span of 12 bases. Germline CDR1 is SGHDN and CDR2 is FVKESK. CDR3 DNA sequence: TGTGCCAGCAGCCAAAAGGTTACTAGTCAAGAGACCCAGTACTTC. The encoded protein is CASSQKVTSQETQYF. The variable domain in full, with the rest retrieved from reference TRBV14 and TRBJ2-5, is EAGVTQFPSHSVIEKGQTVTLRCDPISGHDNLYWYRRVMGKEIKFLLHFVKESKQDESGMPNNRFLAERTGGTYSTLKVQPAELEDSGVYFCASSQKVTSQETQYFGPGTRLLVL.

The V gene is TRBV20-1, the J gene TRBJ1-5; D call uncertain. The CDR3 is made up of 12 amino acids. From germline, CDR1 is DFQATT and CDR2 SNEGSKA (reference sequence). Trimming cost V 4 bases and J 0 bases, with 4 bases left between them. The CDR3 is CSATDSNQPQHF. The CDR3, as DNA: TGCAGTGCTACCGATAGCAATCAGCCCCAGCATTTT.

The genes are TRBV6-1 and TRBJ1-1; no clear D gene. The germline V gene encodes CDR1 MNHNS and CDR2 SASEGT. With 7 bases removed from V and 5 bases from J, the gap between germline ends came to 14 bases. The CDR3 extends over 13 amino acids. The CDR3 here is CASTTPLGTEAFF. The CDR3 nucleotides are TGTGCCAGCACGACACCTCTTGGGACTGAAGCTTTCTTT.

This clonotype was observed a handful of times. The V gene is TRBV24-1, the J gene TRBJ2-5; D possibly corresponds to TRBD2 (6 bases). V was shortened by 1 base and J by 5 bases, with 16 bases between the two germline ends. The CDR3 has 16 residues. Germline CDR1 reads KGHDR; CDR2 reads SFDVKD. In DNA form, the CDR3 reads TGTGCCACCAGTGATTTCAGACCAGCGGGTGGGGAGACCCAGTACTTC. This codes for CATSDFRPAGGETQYF.

The chain is built from TRBV15 and TRBJ1-5; D gene ambiguous. V lost 5 bases and J 0 bases, leaving 14 bases between the germline ends. This CDR3 region has 16 residues. Germline V gives CDR1 LNHNV, CDR2 YYDKDF (reference sequence). This CDR3 is CATSLGFLTSNQPQHF. CDR3 nucleotides: TGTGCCACCAGCCTTGGTTTCCTAACTAGCAATCAGCCCCAGCATTTT.

The sample holds a few counts of this clonotype. The chain uses TRBV12-3 or TRBV12-4 and TRBJ1-5; 8 bases line up with TRBD1. There are 14 residues in the CDR3. The V and J ends lost 5 bases and 6 bases, in that order; junction bases with no gene match: 6. The CDR3 here is CASSHRQGTQPQHF. CDR3 nucleotides: TGTGCCAGCAGTCACCGACAGGGGACTCAGCCCCAGCATTTT.

The V gene is TRBV29-1, the J gene TRBJ2-3; 9 bases fit TRBD2. In germline, CDR1 is SQVTM, CDR2 ANQGSEA. The CDR3 has 16 residues. V shed 5 bases, J shed 2 bases, and the junction held 11 bases outside the gene matches. This chain's CDR3 is CSVPRASGELTDTQYF. The CDR3 DNA follows: TGCAGCGTTCCTCGGGCTAGCGGGGAACTCACAGATACGCAGTATTTT.

The CDR3 nucleotides are TGCGCCAGCAGCTTGGATAAGCAGGTTCCCTACGAGCAGTACTTC. Protein sequence: CASSLDKQVPYEQYF. V usage is TRBV5-1 and J usage is TRBJ2-7, with D hard to call. V lost 0 bases to trimming and J lost 2 bases, with 12 bases between them. The germline gives CDR1 SGHRS, CDR2 YFSETQ. The CDR3 sequence is 15 residues long.